This TCR beta chain is drawn from a study of T cells after somatic rescue of genetic block (dated by TCRdb to about 2020). With respect to the entire study: The study assessed how robust, over the long term, a T-cell system was when the system had developed through somatic rescue of a genetic block in T-cell development.

To note about this clone: Its antigen is still unknown. No much larger clone exists at a distance of one base, and base qualities are not known.

The CDR3 goes from the cysteine to the phenylalanine over 16 residues. Of all the DNA, just the CDR3 is kept, 48 bases in frame from base 1. Trimming at the junction amounts to 1 base on V and 0 bases on J, and the germline ends lie 12 bases apart. The germline V gene yields MGHRA for CDR1 and YSYEKL for CDR2. To prepare the library, the immunoSEQ multiplex PCR assay was applied. TCRdb's version of the immuneACCESS table is confined to in-frame rearrangements and falls short of the full clone set. An unresolved V gene accounts for under half of the shortfall where checked; the remainder is of unknown origin. The sample contains just over 14,000 clones, just over 70% of them found a single time. Jointly, the top ten make up 14% of the sample.

Rearrangement joined TRBV4-1 to TRBJ1-2, with no confidently assigned D gene. The sequencing sample was made of peripheral blood mononuclear cells (PBMCs). The clonotype originates from a boy aged 5-17 years. The CDR3 in this case is CASSQGGHLPNYGYTF. The DNA sequence is as follows: TGCGCCAGCAGCCAAGGAGGGCACCTCCCTAACTATGGCTACACCTTC.